This T cell receptor beta chain derives from a study of PD-L1 blockade in urothelial cancer. Study context: About 85% of the roughly 29 patients were men whose urothelial cancer was bladder-origin. A median blood sample held about 140,000 T cells and tens of thousands of unique TCRs.

The time point was: pretreatment peripheral blood. Here immunoSEQ multiplex PCR was the method, and the copy in TCRdb shows in-frame clones only, minus some. This table has about 63,000 clones, roughly 80% appearing once. The V end was cut by 3 bases, the J end by 3 bases, with 9 bases between. The CDR3 contains 14 residues. Germline loops: CDR1 SGHNT, CDR2 YENEEA. V gene TRBV11-3 combines with J gene TRBJ2-1; D possibly corresponds to TRBD2 (6 bases). This TCR was sampled from a man aged 70-80 years with urothelial cancer. The material sequenced was PBMCs, taken around atezolizumab (anti-PD-L1) treatment. The CDR3 DNA follows: TGTGCCAGCAGCTTGGGGGAGGACTACAATGAGCAGTTCTTC. Translated, it gives CASSLGEDYNEQFF.